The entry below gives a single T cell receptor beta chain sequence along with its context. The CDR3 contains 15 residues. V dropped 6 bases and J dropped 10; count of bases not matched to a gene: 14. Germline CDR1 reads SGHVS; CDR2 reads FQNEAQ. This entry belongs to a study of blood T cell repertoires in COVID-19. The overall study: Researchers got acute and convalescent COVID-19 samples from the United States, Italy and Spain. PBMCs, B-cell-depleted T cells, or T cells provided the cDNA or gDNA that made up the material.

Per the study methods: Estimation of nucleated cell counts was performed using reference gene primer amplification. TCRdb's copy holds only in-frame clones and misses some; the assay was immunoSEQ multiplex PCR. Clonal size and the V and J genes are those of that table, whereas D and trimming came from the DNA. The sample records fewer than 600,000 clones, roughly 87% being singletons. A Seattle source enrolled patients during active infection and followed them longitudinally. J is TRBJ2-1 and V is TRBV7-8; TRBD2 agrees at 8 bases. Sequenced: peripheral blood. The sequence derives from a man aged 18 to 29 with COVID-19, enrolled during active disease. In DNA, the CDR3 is TGTGCCAGCAGACCGACCCGGGGCGGGGGGAACGAGCAGTTCTTC. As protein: CASRPTRGGGNEQFF. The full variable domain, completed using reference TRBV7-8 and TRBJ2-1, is GAGVSQSPRYKVAKRGQDVALRCDPISGHVSLFWYQQALGQGPEFLTYFQNEAQLDKSGLPSDRFFAERPEGSVSTLKIQRTQQEDSAVYLCASRPTRGGGNEQFFGPGTRLTVL.